This TCR beta chain was captured by sequencing in a study of T cells after yellow fever vaccination. TCRdb redid the calling of the 5' RACE reads with MiXCR, one entry per CDR3 protein. The profile shows fewer than 100,000 distinct CDR3 sequences, about 8.4% of them singletons. Germline V gene data show CDR1 as SEHNR and CDR2 as FQNEAQ (reference sequence). The CDR3 runs 13 residues. Trimming removed 5 bases at V and 6 bases at J, with 11 bases between. The rearrangement links TRBV7-9 to TRBJ1-5; D call uncertain. The receptor was isolated from a man between 18 and 29 years old who received the YFV17D yellow fever vaccine. The input for sequencing was CD8+ T cells not binding an NS4B(214-222) dextramer, sorted from PBMCs, taken less than 18 days after the first yellow fever vaccination. For the CDR3, the DNA is TGTGCCAGCAGCCACGGAGTAAGTCAGCCCCAGCATTTT. It codes for CASSHGVSQPQHF.